One sample yielded the 9 T cell receptor beta chains listed below, sequenced in a study of blood T cells in healthy people across ages. A second PCR of 7 to 11 cycles used a sample-barcoded 5' primer and a J-beta primer mix. One entry per CDR3 protein, called by TCRdb with MiXCR from the 5' RACE reads. Among hundreds of thousands of distinct CDR3 sequences listed, 32% were seen once. The sample was blood. The receptors were gathered from a woman older than 75 in good health.

The V call is TRBV4-3, the J call TRBJ1-6; D uncertain. CDR1 LGHNA and CDR2 YSLEER come from the germline V gene. V was trimmed by 1 base and J by 9 bases, leaving 4 bases between them. This CDR3 contains 12 residues. CDR3 region: CASSQGSSPLHF. CDR3 bases: TGCGCCAGCAGCCAAGGTAGTTCACCCCTCCACTTT.

The rearrangement joins TRBV6-5 to TRBJ1-1; D is undetermined. The V and J ends lost 2 bases and 0 bases respectively, with 10 bases between them. Germline lookup yields CDR1 MNHEY and CDR2 SVGAGI. The CDR3 is 15 amino acids. As DNA, the CDR3 is TGTGCCAGCAGTTACAACCCGCTTCTGAACACTGAAGCTTTCTTT. The encoded protein is CASSYNPLLNTEAFF.

This clonotype was detected ten times or more. The CDR3 region has the DNA TGTGCCAGCAGCCCCCAAGGAGGGGGCTACTACGAGCAGTACTTC. Its protein is CASSPQGGGYYEQYF. This sequence joins TRBV5-5 and TRBJ2-7; tentatively, D is TRBD1 (7 bases). There are 15 residues in the CDR3. Between the trimmed V and J ends, which lost 4 bases and 3 bases, there was a span of 17 bases. Germline values: CDR1 SGHKS, CDR2 YYEKEE (reference sequence).

Ten or more counts support this clonotype. This sequence joins TRBV4-3 and TRBJ1-2; 8 nucleotides align to TRBD1. J lost 4 bases, V lost 2 bases, and 6 bases had no gene match. Looked up from germline, CDR1 is LGHNA and CDR2 is YSLEER. The CDR3 is made up of 15 amino acids. The CDR3: CASSQTDRGGYGYTF. The CDR3, as DNA: TGCGCCAGCAGCCAAACCGACAGGGGAGGCTATGGCTACACCTTC.

The J gene is TRBJ2-5, the V gene TRBV20-1, with D possibly matching TRBD2 (5 bases). Trimming removed 1 base from V and 2 bases from J, with 8 bases in between. Germline V CDR1 and CDR2: DFQATT, SNEGSKA (reference sequence). The CDR3 is made up of 13 amino acids. The CDR3 loop is CSARARLQETQYF. The DNA of the CDR3 is TGCAGTGCTAGAGCAAGACTACAAGAGACCCAGTACTTC.

There are many counts of this clonotype. The chain recombines TRBV6-6 with TRBJ1-2; 7 nucleotides agree with TRBD1. V trimming: 8 bases; J trimming: 8 bases; junction bases outside the gene matches: 14. Per the germline V gene, CDR1 is MNHNY and CDR2 is SVGAGI (reference sequence). The CDR3 length is 14 residues. The CDR3 DNA is TGTGCCAGCGGGCCATTGACAGGGAAGAGGGGCTACACCTTC. It is translated as CASGPLTGKRGYTF.

As concerns this clonotype: A much larger clone differs from this one at a single base, so this may be a read error. The CDR3 DNA reads as TGTGTCAGCAGTTTCAGGGACAGGGGTGGCTACACCTTC. Translating gives CVSSFRDRGGYTF. The V gene is TRBV27, the J gene TRBJ1-2; 10 bases fit TRBD1. The CDR3 sequence is 13 residues long. Germline V gene sequence: CDR1 MNHEY, CDR2 SMNVEV (reference sequence).

About this clonotype: A clone one base away is much larger, so this may be a read error. The V call is TRBV2, the J call TRBJ1-2; D is uncertain. CDR3 length: 13 amino acids. Germline assignment: CDR1 SNHLY and CDR2 FYNNEI. The CDR3 DNA sequence: TGTGCCGGCAGTGAGGTCGAATGGGGAGGCTACACCTTC. It yields the protein CAGSEVEWGGYTF.

V and J are TRBV29-1 and TRBJ2-7; TRBD2 agrees at 16 bases. The CDR3 is 14 residues long. The ends lost 6 bases at V and 7 bases at J; junction bases unmatched: 6. Germline loops: CDR1 SQVTM, CDR2 ANQGSEA. CDR3 in DNA: TGCAGCGTAGGGACTAGCGGGAGGGCGCGAGAGCAGTACTTC. It specifies CSVGTSGRAREQYF.